This is a list of T cell receptor beta chains from one sample in a study of T cells in Graves' hyperthyroidism and ophthalmopathy. TCRdb processed the multiplex PCR reads anew with MiXCR; each CDR3 protein has one entry. The table has 500,000 to 650,000 distinct CDR3 sequences, over 45% seen once. The sample taken for sequencing was peripheral blood or thyroid tissue (not recorded which). The receptors originated from an adult woman with Graves' disease, either hyperthyroidism or ophthalmopathy (not recorded which). Both conserved end residues are part of each CDR3. Fields, in order: V gene, CDR3 protein.

>TRBV19
CASTGTGQPQHF
>TRBV9
CASRLSRIDNSPLHF
>TRBV7-2
CASSGAGGLGHEQYF
>TRBV7-2
CASSFDRQSSYEQYF
>TRBV9
CASSVATGSTDTQYF
>TRBV28
CASSGNSGANVLTF
>TRBV29-1
CSVARTSGNEQYF
>TRBV29-1
CSALGGIGELFF
>TRBV4-3
CASSQEGYNSNQPQHF
>TRBV2
CASSGELNEQYF
>TRBV24-1
CATSHGQGRSEKLFF
>TRBV7-2
CATKTAYEQYF
>TRBV19
CASSRDPWSGANSNQPQHF
>TRBV14
CASSQFGRDRQNSPLHF
>TRBV28
CASRTAGTEYQETQYF
>TRBV7-6
CASSSFPYGETNEQFF
>TRBV10-3
CAIRPFAGAEETQYF
>TRBV6-5
CASSYTGVIGYTF
>TRBV9
CASSGKSEKLFF
>TRBV4-1
CASRGAGLNTEAFF
>TRBV7-9
CASSQTGSAGNTIYF
>TRBV7-9
CASSEGLAGAETQYF
>TRBV9
CASSDIQGTEAFF
>TRBV7-2
CASQGGQETQYF
>TRBV29-1
CSVSDRGLGYYEQYF
>TRBV7-3
CASSPGLPTGETQETQYF
>TRBV29-1
CSVEGGSNTEAFF
>TRBV29-1
CSVESAFMNTEAFF
>TRBV25-1
CASSESLTVTEAFF
>TRBV7-2
CASSFGRAGGTEAFF
>TRBV9
CASSVAGGGSPLHF
>TRBV19
CASSISQHYGYTF
>TRBV6-2/TRBV6-3
CASSFSSGIGGELFF
>TRBV7-2
CASSAQQGARQPQHF
>TRBV7-2
CASSLGVRAYEQYF
>TRBV20-1
CSARWQSGETQYF
>TRBV9
CASSSRARDEQYF
>TRBV29-1
CSAQTGLGVYEQYF
>TRBV5-6
CASSLKDTSAAYEQYF
>TRBV6-5
CASRATWTDYNSPLHF
>TRBV5-1
CASRIAGDRGETQYF
>TRBV7-3
CASSLHPTHGQGALEQYF
>TRBV7-9
CASSQEGPSDYGYTF
>TRBV7-9
CASSLGGQGDYGYTF
>TRBV7-8
CASSPGQRYEQYF
>TRBV5-1
CASSLESSGRASYEQYF
>TRBV5-4
CASSLDGTGDQPQHF
>TRBV29-1
CSVENPGEQYF
>TRBV7-9
CASTRGGQGSFYGYTF
>TRBV7-7
CASSLDGRAETQYF
>TRBV20-1
CSMTTQGQFANTGELFF
>TRBV3-1
CASSQSSYNSPLHF